The 25 T cell receptor beta chains listed next were all sequenced from one sample in a study of identical twins. TCRdb used MiXCR to reprocess the 5' RACE reads, holding one entry per CDR3 protein. The data hold 400,000 to 600,000 distinct CDR3 sequences, with around 20% observed a single time. The same sample was also used in a study of yellow fever vaccine responses in identical twins.

The sample taken for sequencing was CD4+ T cells sorted from blood. These receptors originate from a young woman in good health.

The rearrangement uses TRBV15 and TRBJ2-2; TRBD2 is a possible D gene (6 bases). Trimming shortened V by 6 bases and J by 4 bases, and 12 bases separated the two germline ends. The CDR3 sequence is 14 residues long. CDR1 is LNHNV, CDR2 YYDKDF, per germline (reference sequence). The CDR3 is CATRTGLATGELFF. CDR3 coding DNA: TGTGCCACCAGGACGGGACTTGCCACCGGGGAGCTGTTTTTT.

This chain uses TRBV7-9 with TRBJ2-7; 9 nucleotides agree with TRBD1. After removal of 5 bases from V and 3 bases from J, the junction contained 8 bases not matched to a gene. The germline V gene has CDR1 SEHNR and CDR2 FQNEAQ (reference sequence). This CDR3 region has 15 residues. The CDR3 region is CASSTLGTGNYEQYF. DNA of the CDR3: TGTGCCAGCAGCACCCTAGGGACAGGGAACTACGAGCAGTACTTC.

This sequence joins TRBV28 and TRBJ2-2; tentative D call: TRBD1 (5 bases). CDR1 and CDR2 (germline): MDHEN, SYDVKM. V shed 3 bases and J shed 5 bases, with 16 bases lying between them. The CDR3 totals 16 residues. CDR3 loop: CASSFFRTKKTGELFF. DNA of the CDR3: TGTGCCAGCAGTTTCTTCAGGACAAAAAAAACCGGGGAGCTGTTTTTT. The whole variable domain, remainder taken from reference TRBV28 and TRBJ2-2, is DVKVTQSSRYLVKRTGEKVFLECVQDMDHENMFWYRQDPGLGLRLIYFSYDVKMKEKGDIPEGYSVSREKKERFSLILESASTNQTSMYLCASSFFRTKKTGELFFGEGSRLTVL.

This clonotype has more than one count but fewer than ten. The V gene is TRBV14, the J gene TRBJ2-7; D uncertain. This CDR3 has 17 amino acids. V was trimmed by 5 bases and J by 0 bases, leaving 20 bases between them. The germline gives CDR1 SGHDN, CDR2 FVKESK. CDR3 amino acids: CASSYAPPTWGSYEQYF. The CDR3 DNA sequence: TGTGCCAGCAGCTACGCCCCCCCGACATGGGGCTCCTACGAGCAGTACTTC.

This clonotype appeared many times. This chain joins TRBV12-3 or TRBV12-4 and TRBJ1-1, with a tentative D call TRBD1 (6 bases). The CDR3 spans 13 residues. Deletions cut 7 bases from V and 6 bases from J, with 15 bases between. The CDR3 is CASTSQGSAEAFF. The DNA of the CDR3 is TGTGCCAGCACCTCCCAGGGGTCAGCTGAAGCTTTCTTT.

J is TRBJ1-1 and V is TRBV7-2; no clear D gene. CDR1 is SGHTA, CDR2 FQGNSA, per germline. V was cut by 5 bases and J by 1 base, with 11 bases left in between. The CDR3 has 14 amino acids. For the CDR3, the DNA is TGTGCCAGCAGCATAGACGGGAGGAACACTGAAGCTTTCTTT. Its translation: CASSIDGRNTEAFF.

This rearrangement joins TRBV6-1 to TRBJ2-7; TRBD1 aligns across 9 bases. The CDR3 spans 13 residues. Per the germline V gene, CDR1 is MNHNS and CDR2 is SASEGT. The V and J ends lost 6 bases and 6 bases, in that order; junction bases with no gene match: 6. The CDR3 region has the DNA TGTGCCAGCAGAGACAGGGGGATGGGCGAGCAGTACTTC. The encoded protein is CASRDRGMGEQYF.

The table lists this clonotype with a few counts. This chain links TRBV9 with TRBJ2-1; 7 nucleotides line up with TRBD2. J lost 3 bases, V lost 0 bases, and 3 bases had no gene match. CDR1 is SGDLS, CDR2 YYNGEE, per germline. The CDR3 totals 15 residues. The CDR3 loop is CASSVEGRGYNEQFF. The CDR3 DNA sequence: TGTGCCAGCAGCGTAGAGGGGAGGGGCTACAATGAGCAGTTCTTC.

This chain connects TRBV12-3 or TRBV12-4 to TRBJ1-1; D unclear. V lost 3 bases and J lost 8, with 10 bases in between. The CDR3 contains 12 residues. Here the CDR3 DNA reads TGTGCCAGCAGTTTTCAAGGCAGAGAAGCTTTCTTT. It is translated as CASSFQGREAFF.

The chain links TRBV29-1 to TRBJ2-3, with TRBD1 matching 9 bases. The CDR3 is 14 residues long. Germline lookup yields CDR1 SQVTM and CDR2 ANQGSEA. V trimming: 6 bases; J trimming: 4 bases; junction bases outside the gene matches: 8. The CDR3, as DNA: TGCAGCGTCACAGGGGGCGATGGCCCAGATACGCAGTATTTT. It codes for CSVTGGDGPDTQYF.

This clonotype was recorded a few times. This chain links TRBV28 with TRBJ2-1, with a tentative D call TRBD1 (6 bases). Germline CDR1 MDHEN, CDR2 SYDVKM. With 6 bases removed from V and 0 bases from J, the gap between germline ends came to 9 bases. The CDR3 is 14 residues long. CDR3 coding DNA: TGTGCCAGCAGGCAGGGGAGCTCCTACAATGAGCAGTTCTTC. Translation: CASRQGSSYNEQFF.

This clonotype was detected a few times. This chain uses TRBV5-1 with TRBJ2-7; the D gene is possibly TRBD2 (5 bases). The germline V gene has CDR1 SGHRS and CDR2 YFSETQ. Trimming pared 0 bases from V and 7 bases from J, leaving 17 bases between. CDR3 size: 15 residues. CDR3 loop: CASSLETGIKGEQYF. CDR3 in DNA: TGCGCCAGCAGCTTGGAAACCGGGATAAAAGGGGAGCAGTACTTC.

The genes are TRBV29-1 and TRBJ2-7; possible D gene TRBD1, 5 bases. V dropped 6 bases and J dropped 4 bases, with 16 bases sitting between them. CDR3 length: 13 amino acids. Looked up from germline, CDR1 is SQVTM and CDR2 is ANQGSEA. The CDR3 DNA is TGCAGCGTAAGGGCAGGGATGGAGTACGAGCAGTACTTC. Residues: CSVRAGMEYEQYF.

The rearrangement uses TRBV20-1 and TRBJ2-2; D may be TRBD1 (5 bases). Per the germline V gene, CDR1 is DFQATT and CDR2 is SNEGSKA (reference sequence). V lost 6 bases to trimming and J lost 0 bases, with 14 bases between them. CDR3 length: 15 amino acids. The CDR3 loop is CSALPIQANTGELFF. For the CDR3, the DNA is TGCAGTGCCCTCCCTATACAGGCGAACACCGGGGAGCTGTTTTTT.

The sample holds a few counts of this clonotype. The chain couples TRBV7-2 to TRBJ2-7, with D unclear. CDR1 and CDR2 (germline): SGHTA, FQGNSA. The V and J ends lost 3 bases and 2 bases respectively, with 11 bases between them. The CDR3 sequence is 14 residues long. The CDR3 DNA follows: TGTGCCAGCAGCTTCTTACCAGGTCCCTACGAGCAGTACGTC. This codes for CASSFLPGPYEQYV.

The V and J genes are TRBV12-3 or TRBV12-4 and TRBJ2-1; TRBD2 aligns across 7 bases. This CDR3 has 12 amino acids. Germline trimming cut 6 bases from V and 9 bases from J; bases unmatched to any gene: 5. The CDR3 DNA is TGTGCCAGCAGCTACCCTAGCGGTGAGCAGTTCTTC. Protein product: CASSYPSGEQFF.

This clonotype was seen more than once but under ten times. The rearrangement links TRBV7-3 to TRBJ2-3; possibly TRBD1 for D (5 bases). CDR1 is SGHTA, CDR2 FQGTGA, per germline. V shed 2 bases and J shed 0 bases, with 15 bases lying between them. The CDR3 has 17 amino acids. CDR3 sequence reads: CASSLFGWGGSTDTQYF. The CDR3 DNA is TGTGCCAGCAGCTTATTCGGCTGGGGCGGAAGCACAGATACGCAGTATTTT.

V and J are TRBV12-3 or TRBV12-4 and TRBJ2-1; 8 nucleotides line up with TRBD2. The CDR3 covers 15 residues. The V gene end was trimmed by 6 bases and the J gene end by 0 bases; junction bases not matched to a gene: 4. The CDR3 coding sequence is TGTGCCAGCAGCCCGGGGGGGGGCTCCTACAATGAGCAGTTCTTC. Its protein is CASSPGGGSYNEQFF.

J is TRBJ2-1 and V is TRBV5-1; a possible D gene is TRBD1 (6 bases). CDR1 and CDR2 (germline): SGHRS, YFSETQ. CDR3 length: 12 residues. V was pared by 5 bases and J by 8 bases, with 11 bases between. The CDR3 sequence is CASRFRGDEQFF. In DNA form, the CDR3 reads TGCGCCAGCAGATTCAGGGGTGATGAGCAGTTCTTC. Looking up the rest from reference TRBV5-1 and TRBJ2-1 gives the full variable domain: KAGVTQTPRYLIKTRGQQVTLSCSPISGHRSVSWYQQTPGQGLQFLFEYFSETQRNKGNFPGRFSGRQFSNSRSEMNVSTLELGDSALYLCASRFRGDEQFFGPGTRLTVL.

This rearrangement joins TRBV14 to TRBJ2-1; TRBD2 aligns across 7 bases. V lost 1 base, J lost 4 bases, and 7 bases stayed unmatched. The CDR3 totals 16 residues. Germline V gene data show CDR1 as SGHDN and CDR2 as FVKESK. The CDR3 nucleotides are TGTGCCAGCAGCCAAGGACCCTCGGGAGGTTACAATGAGCAGTTCTTC. The encoded protein is CASSQGPSGGYNEQFF.

This sequence joins TRBV24-1 and TRBJ2-5, with 10 positions matching TRBD2. The CDR3 is made up of 15 amino acids. CDR1 is KGHDR, CDR2 SFDVKD, per germline. V was pared by 7 bases and J by 5 bases, with 9 bases of the junction left unmatched. This CDR3 reads CATRSSGSGGETQYF. CDR3 DNA sequence: TGTGCCACCAGGTCTAGCGGGAGTGGGGGGGAGACCCAGTACTTC.

The chain carries TRBV20-1 and TRBJ1-1; D remains ambiguous. The CDR3 covers 15 residues. CDR1 is DFQATT, CDR2 SNEGSKA, per germline (reference sequence). Trimming pared 3 bases from V and 1 base from J, leaving 15 bases between. Written as DNA, the CDR3 is TGCAGTGCTAGGGGCCGCGGGAGAAAGAACACTGAAGCTTTCTTT. Its translation: CSARGRGRKNTEAFF.

This clonotype was counted between two and nine times. The chain combines TRBV3-1 with TRBJ1-1; no firm D call. V lost 1 base, J lost 4 bases, and 10 bases lay in between. The CDR3 length is 14 residues. Per germline, CDR1 LGHDT and CDR2 YNNKEL (reference sequence). CDR3 DNA: TGTGCCAGCAGCCAAGGGGCCCAAAGCACTGAAGCTTTCTTT. Its translation is CASSQGAQSTEAFF.

The CDR3 DNA sequence: TGTGCCAGCAGCTTAGATACGGGACAGAGCTACGAGCAGTACTTC. Translation: CASSLDTGQSYEQYF. This chain uses TRBV7-8 with TRBJ2-7; 7 nucleotides match TRBD1. Germline V gene lookup returns CDR1 SGHVS and CDR2 FQNEAQ. The trim removed 1 base at V and 3 bases at J, leaving 6 bases unmatched. The CDR3 runs 15 residues.

This clonotype was recorded a few times. The chain links TRBV12-3 or TRBV12-4 to TRBJ2-3, with TRBD2 matching over 10 bases. V lost 5 bases, J lost 5 bases, and 7 bases stayed unmatched. The CDR3 consists of 15 residues. CDR3 residues: CASSRRTSGVDTQYF. The CDR3 region has the DNA TGTGCCAGCAGTCGCAGAACTAGCGGGGTAGATACGCAGTATTTT.